Below, one T cell receptor beta chain is given with its context. No antigen is known for it. Each subset's genomic DNA was split evenly across several immunoSEQ plates. Sequenced by immunoSEQ multiplex PCR; TCRdb stores in-frame clones only, minus some. The sample records some 630,000 clones, less than 80% being singletons. The sample is drawn from a study of shared clonotypes between healthy human individuals. A CD45RA-negative memory subset and a CD45RA+ naive subset were separated from the CD4+ cells. Study outcomes and limitations: Clonotypes shared by all four donors outscored non-shared clonotypes in generation probability.

The CDR3 runs to 12 residues. Germline-derived CDR1 and CDR2 are LNHDA and SQIVND (reference sequence). The V gene lost 7 bases and the J gene lost 4 bases, with 8 bases spanning the gap. This rearrangement joins TRBV19 to TRBJ1-5; D not certain. The source of this sequence is a woman aged 25 to 39 in good health. The sample consisted of memory CD4+ T cells sorted from blood. The subset here: CD45RA-negative fraction. The CDR3 loop reads CASKRENQPQHF. DNA for the CDR3: TGTGCCAGTAAAAGGGAAAATCAGCCCCAGCATTTT.